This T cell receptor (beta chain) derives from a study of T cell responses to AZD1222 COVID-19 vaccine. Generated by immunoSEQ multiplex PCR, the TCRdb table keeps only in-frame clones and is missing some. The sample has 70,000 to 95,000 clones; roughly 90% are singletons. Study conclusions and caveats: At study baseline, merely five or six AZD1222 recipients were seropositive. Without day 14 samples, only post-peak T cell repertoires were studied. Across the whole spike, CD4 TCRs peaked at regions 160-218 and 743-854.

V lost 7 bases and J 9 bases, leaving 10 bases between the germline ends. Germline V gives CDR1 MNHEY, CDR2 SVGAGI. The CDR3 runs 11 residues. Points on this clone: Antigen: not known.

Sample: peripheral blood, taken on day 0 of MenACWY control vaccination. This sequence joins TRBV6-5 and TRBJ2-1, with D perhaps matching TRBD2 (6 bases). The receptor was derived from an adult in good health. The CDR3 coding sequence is TGTGCCAGCACAAGGGGAGGTGAGCAGTTCTTC. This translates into CASTRGGEQFF.